Below are 12 T cell receptor beta chains sequenced from a single sample in a study of blood T cell repertoires in COVID-19. The data were produced by immunoSEQ multiplex PCR, yet TCRdb's version contains in-frame clones alone and is incomplete. The table shows 330,000 or so clones, with over 75% occurring only once. Source material: PBMCs or T cells enriched from blood (not recorded which). The receptors were sampled from a woman in her twenties or thirties who had recovered from COVID-19.

V usage is TRBV12-5 and J usage is TRBJ2-1, with 10 bases lining up with TRBD2. The CDR3 totals 16 residues. With V trimmed by 4 bases and J by 5 bases, 8 bases remained unmatched. The germline V gene has CDR1 LGHNT and CDR2 FRNRAP. The CDR3 nucleotides read TGTGCTAGTGGTTGGATAGCGGGGGGTCGCCACAATGAGCAGTTCTTC. This translates into CASGWIAGGRHNEQFF.

The V and J genes are TRBV28 and TRBJ2-1; D might be TRBD2 (5 bases). This CDR3 comprises 14 residues. V was clipped by 6 bases and J by 0 bases, with 9 bases between them. Per the germline V gene, CDR1 is MDHEN and CDR2 is SYDVKM. CDR3 in amino acids: CASRGGLSYNEQFF. In DNA, the CDR3 is TGTGCCAGCAGAGGCGGACTCTCCTACAATGAGCAGTTCTTC.

This chain links TRBV2 with TRBJ1-6; TRBD1 is a possible D gene (5 bases). Germline V gene lookup returns CDR1 SNHLY and CDR2 FYNNEI. The V gene lost 0 bases and the J gene lost 10 bases, with 13 bases spanning the gap. This CDR3 contains 15 residues. The chain's CDR3 is CASSEAVSRGSPLHF. CDR3 coding DNA: TGTGCCAGCAGTGAAGCGGTGTCTCGGGGGTCACCCCTCCACTTT.

This clone was observed a single time. This chain joins TRBV12-3 or TRBV12-4 and TRBJ1-1, with D hard to call. Trimming cost V 3 bases and J 4 bases, with 6 bases left between them. CDR3 length equals 12 residues. CDR3 nucleotide sequence: TGTGCCAGCAGTTTCCACACCACTGAAGCTTTCTTT. Its protein product is CASSFHTTEAFF.

The rearrangement uses TRBV28 and TRBJ1-1; 9 bases are shared with TRBD1. The CDR3 has 14 amino acids. Unmatched junction bases numbered 6, after V lost 5 bases and J lost 5 bases. CDR1 is MDHEN, CDR2 SYDVKM, per germline. The CDR3 is CASSVTTGGTEAFF. The CDR3 nucleotides are TGTGCCAGCAGTGTCACGACAGGGGGGACTGAAGCTTTCTTT.

The chain couples TRBV27 to TRBJ2-3, with 12 bases identical to TRBD1. CDR1 and CDR2 (germline): MNHEY, SMNVEV (reference sequence). V dropped 5 bases and J dropped 3; count of bases not matched to a gene: 3. The CDR3 is 15 amino acids. CDR3 in DNA: TGTGCCAGCAGTCCGGGACAGGGGGCGACAGATACGCAGTATTTT. Its protein product is CASSPGQGATDTQYF.

The chain uses TRBV4-2 and TRBJ1-4; TRBD1 is a possible D gene (5 bases). The germline gives CDR1 LGHNA, CDR2 YNFKEQ. Trimming shortened V by 3 bases and J by 6 bases, and 11 bases separated the two germline ends. This CDR3 is 14 amino acids long. The CDR3 DNA follows: TGTGCCAGCAGCCAGACAGAGCACGATGAAAAACTGTTTTTT. Residues: CASSQTEHDEKLFF.

V and J are TRBV13 and TRBJ1-6; D may be TRBD1 (5 bases). Germline V CDR1 and CDR2: PRHDT, FYEKMQ (reference sequence). CDR3 length: 12 residues. V lost 5 bases and J 9 bases, leaving 8 bases between the germline ends. CDR3 DNA sequence: TGTGCCAGCAGCCTAAGGGGTTCACCCCTCCACTTT. Protein product: CASSLRGSPLHF.

The chain joins TRBV3-1 (or the pseudogene TRBV3-2) to TRBJ2-7, with D perhaps TRBD2 (6 bases). The germline CDR1 and CDR2 sequences are LGHDT and YNNKEL (reference sequence). The CDR3 extends over 13 amino acids. V was shortened by 1 base and J by 2 bases, with 6 bases between the two germline ends. The CDR3 DNA is TGTGCCAGCAGCCAAGGCGGGACCTACGAGCAGTACTTC. Protein sequence: CASSQGGTYEQYF.

This chain joins TRBV12-5 and TRBJ2-3; D unclear. V was cut by 4 bases and J by 4 bases, with 3 bases left in between. The CDR3 is 11 amino acids. The V gene's germline CDR1 is LGHNT and CDR2 FRNRAP. The CDR3 is CASGSPDTQYF. The CDR3 DNA reads TGTGCTAGTGGTTCTCCAGATACGCAGTATTTT.

DNA for the CDR3: TGCGCCAGCAGCTTTGACGGGGGTCAAGAGACCCAGTACTTC. This codes for CASSFDGGQETQYF. The chain joins TRBV5-1 to TRBJ2-5; D is perhaps TRBD2 (6 bases). Trimming stripped 2 bases from V and 2 bases from J, with 10 bases between. CDR1 SGHRS and CDR2 YFSETQ come from the germline V gene. The CDR3 is 14 amino acids.

In this sample, this clone turned up a few times. This rearrangement joins TRBV10-2 to TRBJ2-5; D call uncertain. This CDR3 is built from 13 residues. V shed 7 bases and J shed 5 bases, with 14 bases lying between them. Germline CDR1 reads WSHSY; CDR2 reads SAAADI. The CDR3, as DNA: TGCGCCAGCACCTCTCTAGTCGGCGAGACCCAGTACTTC. This translates into CASTSLVGETQYF.